The entry that follows covers one T cell receptor beta chain sequence. It has no known antigen specificity. Nothing much larger sits one base from this clone, and base qualities are not available. This entry is derived from a study of T cell responses to AZD1222 COVID-19 vaccine (dated by TCRdb to the early 2020s). For the wider study: TCR sequencing covered some 250 trial participants: 200 to 220 given two doses of AZD1222 and 26 given two doses of MenACWY control vaccine. Trial participants were enrolled by age into 18-55, 56-69 and 70-plus year subgroups, with around 150, 28 and 57 TCR-sequenced participants respectively.

The sample's time point label is to be understood as: about 28 days (+/-7) after the second vaccine dose. Because spike-specific TCR depth and breadth did not differ between the two schedules, AZD1222 recipients who got a second dose at roughly 4 weeks were pooled with those who got a second dose at roughly 12 weeks. Samples from vaccinated people were obtained from the UK trials COV001 and COV002, which included a single-blind randomized controlled phase 2/3 trial of AZD1222 (ChAdOx1 nCoV-19) in healthy adults. For TCRbeta chain sequencing, PBMC samples from trial participants were taken at day 0 and at day 28 after the second dose. The CDR3 regions of human TCRbeta chains were analyzed by immunosequencing. The study's own analysis went as follows. TCRs in the repertoires were compared against a reference library of SARS-CoV-2-specific TCRs that had been generated with the MIRA antigen-specificity platform. Breadth meant the fraction of unique TCRs that were SARS-CoV-2-associated, whereas depth meant the fraction of total T cells that were SARS-CoV-2-associated. Each spike-specific TCR was assigned to its reactive spike region and to a CD4 or CD8 class using the MIRA data. Log10-transformed breadth and depth values were compared by one-way ANOVA with Sidak's multiple comparisons tests. TCRdb obtained this table from immuneACCESS and retained in-frame rearrangements with V and J assigned. These tables miss some clones; where compared with another copy, unresolved V genes account for less than half of the shortfall, and the remainder is unexplained. The DNA gave D and trimming, while V, J and clone size come from that table. The sample table lists 180,000 or so clones, 92% of them with a count of one. The ten top clones hold 1.3% of the sample.

What the authors observed across the whole study: Only 5 to 7 AZD1222 recipients were SARS-CoV-2 seropositive at baseline, limiting conclusions about previously exposed vaccinees. The 56-69-year group was small, and its depth increase did not reach significance, likely because of low power. CD4 TCRs associated with the vaccine covered the entire spike protein, and the dominant responses were in regions 160-218 and 743-854. After two AZD1222 doses, spike-specific TCR breadth and depth were significantly higher than at day 0 and than in MenACWY recipients. Participants were mostly white British, with more females than males. The authors suggested clonal diversity may have been underestimated. Because no day 14 peak-response samples were available, repertoires were characterized only after the peak T cell response. Reportedly, close to half of the unique spike-specific TCRs recognized epitopes lying outside the regions that are mutated in the B.1.351 and B.1.1.7 variants.

V sheds 5 bases and J sheds 4 bases, leaving 14 bases between their ends. CDR1 and CDR2 (SNHLY, FYNNEI) derive from the germline V gene. From cysteine to phenylalanine, the CDR3 is 14 amino acids long. Only the CDR3 DNA stays, 42 bases, in frame from base 1. The receptor was derived from an adult who received the AZD1222 COVID-19 vaccine. The rearrangement joined TRBV2 to TRBJ1-2, with TRBD1 as a weak D call on 5 bases. The specimen comprised peripheral blood, sampled 28 days after the second AZD1222 dose. This receptor carries the CDR3 CASSKGQGGYGYTF. The DNA is as follows: TGTGCCAGCAGTAAGGGTCAGGGAGGCTATGGCTACACCTTC.